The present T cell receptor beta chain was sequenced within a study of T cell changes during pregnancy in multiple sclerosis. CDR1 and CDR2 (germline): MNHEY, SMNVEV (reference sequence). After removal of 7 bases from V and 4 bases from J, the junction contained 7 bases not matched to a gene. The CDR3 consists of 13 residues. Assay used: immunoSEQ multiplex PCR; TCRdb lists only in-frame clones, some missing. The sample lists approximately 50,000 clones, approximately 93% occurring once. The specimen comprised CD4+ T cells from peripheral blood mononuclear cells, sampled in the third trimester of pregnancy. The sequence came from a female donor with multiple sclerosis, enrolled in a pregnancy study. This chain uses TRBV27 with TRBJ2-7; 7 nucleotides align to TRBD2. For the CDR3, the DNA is TGTGCCAGCAAACGCGGGAGTGAGTACGAGCAGTACTTC. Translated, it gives CASKRGSEYEQYF.